These 28 T cell receptor beta chains were sequenced from one sample in a study of blood T cells in healthy people across ages. A second PCR, run for roughly 7 to 12 cycles, used a sample-barcoded 5' primer plus a J-beta primer mix. TCRdb processed the 5' RACE reads anew with MiXCR; each CDR3 protein has one entry. The sample holds some 560,000 distinct CDR3 sequences, approximately 26% seen once. The same data also contributed to another study, on T cells of mothers and their children.

Sequencing was performed on blood. The receptors derive from a boy aged 2 to 10 in good health.

The chain recombines TRBV4-1 with TRBJ2-5; no definite D call. CDR1 MGHRA and CDR2 YSYEKL come from the germline V gene. Trimming removed 0 bases from V and 4 bases from J, with 12 bases in between. This CDR3 region has 15 residues. Here the CDR3 DNA reads TGCGCCAGCAGCCAAGACCCGGGCGCGCGAGAGACCCAGTACTTC. As protein: CASSQDPGARETQYF.

In its sample, this clonotype was seen a few times. The chain joins TRBV18 to TRBJ2-2, with a weak D call TRBD2 (5 bases). V was cut by 2 bases and J by 1 base, with 11 bases left in between. The CDR3 extends over 16 amino acids. CDR1 and CDR2 (germline): KGHSH, LQKENI. The CDR3 DNA sequence: TGTGCCAGCTCACCAGCGGGCAGCAGGAACACCGGGGAGCTGTTTTTT. Its protein product is CASSPAGSRNTGELFF.

J is TRBJ1-1 and V is TRBV7-2, with a possible D match to TRBD1 (5 bases). The CDR3 covers 14 residues. Trimming took off 6 bases at V and 1 base at J, with 12 bases between the two ends. CDR1 SGHTA and CDR2 FQGNSA come from the germline V gene. As DNA, the CDR3 is TGTGCCAGCAGGCGGGGACCGGGGAACACTGAAGCTTTCTTT. Its translation is CASRRGPGNTEAFF.

The chain links TRBV9 to TRBJ2-5, with 7 bases aligning to TRBD1. Germline trimming cut 0 bases from V and 0 bases from J; bases unmatched to any gene: 2. Germline V gene data show CDR1 as SGDLS and CDR2 as YYNGEE. CDR3 length equals 15 residues. Here the CDR3 DNA reads TGTGCCAGCAGCGTAGAGGGGGCGGACCAAGAGACCCAGTACTTC. Translated: CASSVEGADQETQYF. Full variable domain (rest looked up from reference TRBV9 and TRBJ2-5): DSGVTQTPKHLITATGQRVTLRCSPRSGDLSVYWYQQSLDQGLQFLIQYYNGEERAKGNILERFSAQQFPDLHSELNLSSLELGDSALYFCASSVEGADQETQYFGPGTRLLVL.

This clonotype was found a few times. The gene calls are TRBV11-1 and TRBJ2-7; D may be TRBD1 (6 bases). CDR3 length: 15 residues. V lost 5 bases, J lost 5 bases, and 19 bases lay in between. In germline, CDR1 is SGHAT, CDR2 FQDESV (reference sequence). The CDR3: CASSRTQGFSDEQYF. In DNA, the CDR3 is TGTGCCAGCAGCCGAACTCAGGGGTTCTCAGACGAGCAGTACTTC.

V usage is TRBV3-1 and J usage is TRBJ1-5; 7 bases line up with TRBD1. Trimming cost V 0 bases and J 1 base; bases outside gene matches: 6. Germline lookup yields CDR1 LGHDT and CDR2 YNNKEL (reference sequence). This CDR3 has 17 amino acids. CDR3 region: CASSQDSARGSNQPQHF. In DNA form, the CDR3 reads TGTGCCAGCAGCCAAGATTCGGCCAGGGGGAGCAATCAGCCCCAGCATTTT.

There are a few counts of this clonotype. The rearrangement links TRBV2 to TRBJ1-6, with a weak D call TRBD1 (5 bases). The CDR3 contains 14 residues. Trimming took 6 bases from V and 9 from J, leaving 15 bases between them. The germline CDR1 and CDR2 sequences are SNHLY and FYNNEI. The CDR3 sequence: CASSTGTESSPLHF. The CDR3 DNA reads TGTGCCAGCAGCACCGGGACGGAGAGTTCACCCCTCCACTTT.

CDR3 DNA: TGCAGTGCTAATTTGCGGGAGGACCCCCTCAATGAGCAGTTCTTC. Residues: CSANLREDPLNEQFF. J is TRBJ2-1 and V is TRBV20-1; TRBD2 agrees at 8 bases. Germline lookup yields CDR1 DFQATT and CDR2 SNEGSKA (reference sequence). V dropped 4 bases and J dropped 6; count of bases not matched to a gene: 11. This CDR3 comprises 15 residues.

This clonotype was counted only a few times. The V gene is TRBV10-3, the J gene TRBJ2-2; 10 bases are a match to TRBD2. CDR3 size: 15 residues. CDR1 ENHRY and CDR2 SYGVKD come from the germline V gene. The V gene end was trimmed by 11 bases and the J gene end by 1 base; junction bases not matched to a gene: 7. DNA for the CDR3: TGTGCCGCAAGGGGACTAGCGCGGAACACCGGGGAGCTGTTTTTT. Translation gives CAARGLARNTGELFF.

The genes are TRBV20-1 and TRBJ2-5, with 8 bases aligning to TRBD1. J gave up 2 bases and V 3 bases, and 5 bases lay outside the gene matches. The CDR3 extends over 14 amino acids. Germline CDR1 is DFQATT and CDR2 is SNEGSKA (reference sequence). The chain's CDR3 is CSASRQGRQETQYF. For the CDR3, the DNA is TGCAGTGCTAGTCGACAGGGGCGACAAGAGACCCAGTACTTC.

The chain links TRBV5-6 to TRBJ2-3, with 7 bases matching TRBD2. The CDR3 has 16 residues. Germline trimming cut 4 bases from V and 3 bases from J; bases unmatched to any gene: 11. Germline CDR1 SGHDT, CDR2 YYEEEE. CDR3 nucleotide sequence: TGTGCCAGCAGCCTGGGGCCGGGAGGAGGGACAGATACGCAGTATTTT. This gives the protein CASSLGPGGGTDTQYF.

A few counts support this clonotype. This sequence joins TRBV24-1 and TRBJ2-5; D is ambiguous. V dropped 10 bases and J dropped 7 bases, with 21 bases sitting between them. Germline CDR1 KGHDR, CDR2 SFDVKD. This CDR3 region has 14 residues. The CDR3 protein is CATPLQGRWGTQYF. Written as DNA, the CDR3 is TGTGCCACACCACTCCAAGGGCGCTGGGGGACCCAGTACTTC.

This clonotype was seen more than once but under ten times. The chain carries TRBV7-2 and TRBJ2-5, with a weak D call TRBD2 (6 bases). CDR3 length: 13 amino acids. Trimming took 2 bases from V and 6 from J, leaving 10 bases between them. Per germline, CDR1 SGHTA and CDR2 FQGNSA. This CDR3 is CASSLNAGKTQYF. The CDR3 bases are TGTGCCAGCAGCTTAAACGCGGGGAAGACCCAGTACTTC. Drawing the rest from reference TRBV7-2 and TRBJ2-5, the complete variable domain is GAGVSQSPSNKVTEKGKDVELRCDPISGHTALYWYRQSLGQGLEFLIYFQGNSAPDKSGLPSDRFSAERTGGSVSTLTIQRTQQEDSAVYLCASSLNAGKTQYFGPGTRLLVL.

This chain connects TRBV20-1 to TRBJ2-5; D not resolved. The J call may be mistaken, given a closer DNA end match to TRBJ2-1. Germline V lookup: CDR1 DFQATT, CDR2 SNEGSKA (reference sequence). This CDR3 contains 12 residues. This chain's CDR3 is CSAGRDSNRQFF. DNA for the CDR3: TGCAGTGCCGGTAGGGATAGTAATCGTCAGTTCTTC.

This chain connects TRBV27 to TRBJ2-1; 8 bases agree with TRBD1. The J call is doubtful: the DNA matches TRBJ2-5 better. This CDR3 has 13 residues. CDR1 is MNHEY and CDR2 is SMNVEV in the germline V gene (reference sequence). The CDR3 DNA sequence: TGTGCCAGCAGGACAGGGGAGAAGGAGACCCAGTACTTC. Translation: CASRTGEKETQYF.

The V gene is TRBV4-3, the J gene TRBJ1-1; D not resolved. There are 13 residues in the CDR3. With 0 bases removed from V and 4 bases from J, the gap between germline ends came to 6 bases. Germline V gene sequence: CDR1 LGHNA, CDR2 YSLEER. This CDR3 reads CASSQELATEAFF. The CDR3 DNA follows: TGCGCCAGCAGCCAAGAGCTAGCCACTGAAGCTTTCTTT.

This chain uses TRBV20-1 with TRBJ2-1; 7 bases match TRBD2. Gene TRBJ2-7 matches the end of the DNA better, so the J call may be wrong. The CDR3 runs to 15 residues. The germline V gene encodes CDR1 DFQATT and CDR2 SNEGSKA (reference sequence). CDR3 loop: CSATPGLPRPYEQYF. The CDR3 DNA is TGCAGTGCTACCCCGGGACTACCCAGACCCTACGAGCAGTACTTC.

This sequence joins TRBV20-1 and TRBJ1-5; unclear D gene. This CDR3 comprises 14 residues. V dropped 3 bases and J dropped 5 bases, with 14 bases sitting between them. The germline gives CDR1 DFQATT, CDR2 SNEGSKA (reference sequence). CDR3 DNA: TGCAGTGCTAGTGGTCAACTAGATTATCAGCCCCAGCATTTT. Amino acid sequence: CSASGQLDYQPQHF.

This clonotype was detected only a few times. This sequence joins TRBV3-1 and TRBJ2-1, with TRBD2 as a possible D gene (6 bases). The germline CDR1 and CDR2 sequences are LGHDT and YNNKEL (reference sequence). The CDR3 covers 17 residues. V gave up 3 bases and J gave up 5 bases, with 20 bases separating them. The CDR3 sequence is CASSHRRDFGSNNEQFF. Written as DNA, the CDR3 is TGTGCCAGCAGCCATAGACGGGACTTCGGATCTAACAATGAGCAGTTCTTC.

This sequence joins TRBV7-3 and TRBJ2-7; 8 bases fit TRBD1. With 0 bases clipped from V and 4 bases from J, the junction kept 2 bases outside the gene matches. Per the germline V gene, CDR1 is SGHTA and CDR2 is FQGTGA. The CDR3 is made up of 14 amino acids. The CDR3 reads CASSLTRGRYEQYF. The CDR3 bases are TGTGCCAGCAGCTTAACCAGGGGGCGTTACGAGCAGTACTTC. Drawing the rest from reference TRBV7-3 and TRBJ2-7, the complete variable domain is GAGVSQTPSNKVTEKGKYVELRCDPISGHTALYWYRQSLGQGPEFLIYFQGTGAADDSGLPNDRFFAVRPEGSVSTLKIQRTERGDSAVYLCASSLTRGRYEQYFGPGTRLTVT.

This chain uses TRBV27 with TRBJ1-6; maybe TRBD1 (5 bases). The CDR3 has 15 amino acids. The V end lost 5 bases, the J end lost 10 bases, and 18 bases lay between the germline ends. Per the germline V gene, CDR1 is MNHEY and CDR2 is SMNVEV (reference sequence). CDR3 sequence (DNA): TGTGCCAGCAGTCCCCAACAGTCAGGGAGGTCACCCCTCCACTTT. It translates to CASSPQQSGRSPLHF.

This clonotype was picked up a small number of times. The CDR3 DNA reads TGTGCCAGCAGTGATAGGACAGGGGGTACAGGCTACACCTTC. It encodes CASSDRTGGTGYTF. The chain carries TRBV25-1 and TRBJ1-2, with 10 nucleotides matching TRBD1. The CDR3 length is 14 residues. CDR1 MGHDK and CDR2 SYGVNS come from the germline V gene. J was trimmed by 8 bases and V by 3 bases; bases with no gene match: 6.

As regards this clonotype: The junction differs from germline at one of its ends, possibly a read error. The chain has TRBV7-9 and TRBJ2-2; tentative D call: TRBD1 (6 bases). Germline-derived CDR1 and CDR2 are SEHNR and FQNEAQ (reference sequence). There are 18 residues in the CDR3. The CDR3 DNA is TGTGCCGGCAGCTTAACGGGCAGGGGCGTCCCAGGGACCGGGGAGCTGTTTTTT. Its protein is CAGSLTGRGVPGTGELFF.

This clonotype was seen more than once but under ten times. This chain joins TRBV27 and TRBJ2-7; possibly TRBD1 or TRBD2 for D (7 bases each). The last part of the DNA fits TRBJ2-1 better; the J call may be wrong. CDR3 length equals 16 residues. Germline V gives CDR1 MNHEY, CDR2 SMNVEV (reference sequence). The CDR3 region has the DNA TGTGCCAGCTGCCCATCAGGGGGGGGGCTCTACAATGAGCAGTTCTTC. The encoded protein is CASCPSGGGLYNEQFF.

The rearrangement uses TRBV7-2 and TRBJ2-4; 8 nucleotides agree with TRBD2. The CDR3 consists of 15 residues. V lost 1 base and J lost 6; bases outside the gene matches: 5. Germline V CDR1 and CDR2: SGHTA, FQGNSA. CDR3 in amino acids: CASSLDVRGGNIQYF. The CDR3 DNA reads as TGTGCCAGCAGCTTAGATGTTCGGGGGGGAAACATTCAGTACTTC.

This rearrangement joins TRBV11-2 to TRBJ1-1, with a possible D match to TRBD1 (5 bases). The CDR3 runs to 14 residues. The V end lost 5 bases, the J end lost 2 bases, and 12 bases lay between the germline ends. CDR1 SGHAT and CDR2 FQNNGV come from the germline V gene. DNA for the CDR3: TGTGCCAGCAGCATTGGGACGGCAAACACTGAAGCTTTCTTT. It is translated as CASSIGTANTEAFF.

The gene calls are TRBV7-3 and TRBJ2-2; D unresolved. V was trimmed by 5 bases and J by 5 bases, leaving 9 bases between them. CDR1 SGHTA and CDR2 FQGTGA come from the germline V gene. The CDR3 covers 13 residues. CDR3 DNA: TGTGCCAGCAGCCTGAAGTTGACCGGGGAGCTGTTTTTT. Encoded protein: CASSLKLTGELFF.

The chain has TRBV5-1 and TRBJ2-4; possible D gene TRBD1, 6 bases. V was cut by 4 bases and J by 6 bases, with 14 bases left in between. Germline V lookup: CDR1 SGHRS, CDR2 YFSETQ. This CDR3 has 14 amino acids. The CDR3 DNA follows: TGCGCCAGCAGCCCGCGGACAGTGTCAAACATTCAGTACTTC. It yields the protein CASSPRTVSNIQYF.